This TCR beta chain was observed in a study of brain T cells in children with intractable seizures. Some clones are missing from TCRdb's copy, which holds only in-frame ones; the method was immunoSEQ multiplex PCR. This sample carries about 320,000 clones, over 90% of them seen once, and the ten largest clones take under 7%. Germline V lookup: CDR1 MGHRA, CDR2 YSYEKL. V was clipped by 0 bases and J by 5 bases, with 20 bases between them. The CDR3 extends over 17 amino acids. Described time point: blood from clinic visit 5 months post-surgery; TSC patient then seizure free. This sequence joins TRBV4-1 and TRBJ2-7; D tentatively reads TRBD1 or TRBD2 (5 bases each). Sequencing used peripheral blood, obtained about 5 months after surgery. The clonotype was recovered from a boy under three years old with tuberous sclerosis and intractable seizures. The CDR3 region has the DNA TGCGCCAGCAGCCAAGATCAAGGCAGGACCATGGGGGACGAGCAGTACTTC. Amino acid sequence: CASSQDQGRTMGDEQYF.